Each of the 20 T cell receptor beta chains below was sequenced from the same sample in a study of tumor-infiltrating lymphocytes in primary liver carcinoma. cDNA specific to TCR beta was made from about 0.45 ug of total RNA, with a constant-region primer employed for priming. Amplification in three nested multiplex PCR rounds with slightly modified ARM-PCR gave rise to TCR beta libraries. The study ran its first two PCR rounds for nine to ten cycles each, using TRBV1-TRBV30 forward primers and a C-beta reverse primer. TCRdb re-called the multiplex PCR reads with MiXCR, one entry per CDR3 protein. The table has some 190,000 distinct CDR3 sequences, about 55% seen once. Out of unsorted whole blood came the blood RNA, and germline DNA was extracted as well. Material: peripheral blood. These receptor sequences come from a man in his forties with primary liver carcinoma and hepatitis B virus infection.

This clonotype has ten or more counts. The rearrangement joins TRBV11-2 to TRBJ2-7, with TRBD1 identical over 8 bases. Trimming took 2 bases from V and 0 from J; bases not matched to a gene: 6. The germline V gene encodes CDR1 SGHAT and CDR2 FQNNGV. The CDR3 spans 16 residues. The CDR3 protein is CASSLSPGQDSYEQYF. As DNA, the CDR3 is TGTGCCAGCAGCTTATCGCCGGGACAGGACTCCTACGAGCAGTACTTC. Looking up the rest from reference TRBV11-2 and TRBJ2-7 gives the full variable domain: EAGVAQSPRYKIIEKRQSVAFWCNPISGHATLYWYQQILGQGPKLLIQFQNNGVVDDSQLPKDRFSAERLKGVDSTLKIQPAKLEDSAVYLCASSLSPGQDSYEQYFGPGTRLTVT.

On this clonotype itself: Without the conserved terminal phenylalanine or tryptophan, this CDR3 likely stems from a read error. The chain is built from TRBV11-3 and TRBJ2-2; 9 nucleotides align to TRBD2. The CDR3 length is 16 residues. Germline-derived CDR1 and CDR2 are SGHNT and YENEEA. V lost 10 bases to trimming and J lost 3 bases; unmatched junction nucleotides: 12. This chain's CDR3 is CANRRLAGLDTGELFL. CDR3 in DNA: TGTGCCAACAGACGGCTAGCGGGACTTGACACCGGGGAGCTGTTTTTA.

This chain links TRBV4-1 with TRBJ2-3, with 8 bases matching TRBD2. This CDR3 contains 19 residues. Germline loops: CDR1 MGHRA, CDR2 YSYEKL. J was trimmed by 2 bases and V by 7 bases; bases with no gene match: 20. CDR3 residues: CASNQKTWGLAGLTDTQYF. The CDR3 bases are TGCGCCAGCAACCAGAAAACTTGGGGTTTAGCGGGACTCACAGATACGCAGTATTTT.

CDR3 in amino acids: CAYSGRESDIQYF. CDR3 coding DNA: TGTGCCTACTCGGGACGGGAAAGTGATATTCAGTACTTC. The V call is TRBV30, the J call TRBJ2-4; possibly TRBD1 or TRBD2 for D (5 bases each). The CDR3 spans 13 residues. Trimming stripped 7 bases from V and 10 bases from J, with 20 bases between. Germline V gene sequence: CDR1 GTSNPN, CDR2 SVGIG (reference sequence). The full variable domain, completed using reference TRBV30 and TRBJ2-4, is SQTIHQWPATLVQPVGSPLSLECTVEGTSNPNLYWYRQAAGRGLQLLFYSVGIGQISSEVPQNLSASRPQDRQFILSSKKLLLSDSGFYLCAYSGRESDIQYFGAGTRLSVL.

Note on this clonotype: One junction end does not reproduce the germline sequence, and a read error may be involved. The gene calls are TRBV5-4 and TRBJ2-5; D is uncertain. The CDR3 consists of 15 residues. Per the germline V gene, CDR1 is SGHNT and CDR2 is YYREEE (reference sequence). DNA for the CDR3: TGTGCCAGCAGCCTCCCCCCCGGGTACCAAGAGACCCAGAACTTC. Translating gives CASSLPPGYQETQNF.

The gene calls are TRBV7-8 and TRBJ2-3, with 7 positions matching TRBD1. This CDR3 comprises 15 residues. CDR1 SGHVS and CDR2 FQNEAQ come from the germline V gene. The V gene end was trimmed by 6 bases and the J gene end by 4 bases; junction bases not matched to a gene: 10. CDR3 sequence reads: CASRLTGVQADTQYF. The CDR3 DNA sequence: TGTGCCAGCAGACTTACAGGGGTACAGGCAGATACGCAGTATTTT.

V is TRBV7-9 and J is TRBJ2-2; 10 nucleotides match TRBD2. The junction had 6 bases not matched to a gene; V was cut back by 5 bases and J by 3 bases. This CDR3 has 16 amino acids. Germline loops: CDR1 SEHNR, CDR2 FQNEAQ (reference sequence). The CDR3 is CASSHSTSGYTGELFF. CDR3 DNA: TGTGCCAGCAGCCACTCGACTAGCGGGTACACCGGGGAGCTGTTTTTT.

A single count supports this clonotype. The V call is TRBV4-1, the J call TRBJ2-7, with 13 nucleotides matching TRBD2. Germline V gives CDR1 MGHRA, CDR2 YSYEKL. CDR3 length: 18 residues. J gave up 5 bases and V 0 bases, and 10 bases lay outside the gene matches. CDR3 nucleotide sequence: TGCGCCAGCAGCCAAGATCGAGGGACTAGCGGGATGAGCCACGAGCAGTACTTC. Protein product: CASSQDRGTSGMSHEQYF.

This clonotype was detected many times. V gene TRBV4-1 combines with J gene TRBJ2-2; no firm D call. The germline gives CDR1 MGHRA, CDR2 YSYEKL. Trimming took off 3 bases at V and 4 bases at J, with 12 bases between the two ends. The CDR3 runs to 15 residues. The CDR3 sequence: CASSHMESITGELFF. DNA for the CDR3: TGCGCCAGCAGCCATATGGAAAGCATCACCGGGGAGCTGTTTTTT.

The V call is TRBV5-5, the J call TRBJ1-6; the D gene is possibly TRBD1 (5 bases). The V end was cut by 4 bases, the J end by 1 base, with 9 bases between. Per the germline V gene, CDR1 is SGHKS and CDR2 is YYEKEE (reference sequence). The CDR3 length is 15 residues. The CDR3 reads CASSPGSSYNSPLHF. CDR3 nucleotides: TGTGCCAGCAGCCCAGGGAGTTCCTATAATTCACCCCTCCACTTT. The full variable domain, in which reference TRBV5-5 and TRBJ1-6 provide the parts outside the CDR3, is DAGVTQSPTHLIKTRGQQVTLRCSPISGHKSVSWYQQVLGQGPQFIFQYYEKEERGRGNFPDRFSARQFPNYSSELNVNALLLGDSALYLCASSPGSSYNSPLHFGNGTRLTVT.

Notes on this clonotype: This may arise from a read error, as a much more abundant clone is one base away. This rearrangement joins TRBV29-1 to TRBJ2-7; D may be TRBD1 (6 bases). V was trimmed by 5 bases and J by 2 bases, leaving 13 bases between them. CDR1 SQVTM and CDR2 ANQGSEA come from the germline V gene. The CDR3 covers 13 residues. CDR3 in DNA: TGCAGCGTTACGGACAGAACTACCTACGAGCAGTACTTC. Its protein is CSVTDRTTYEQYF.

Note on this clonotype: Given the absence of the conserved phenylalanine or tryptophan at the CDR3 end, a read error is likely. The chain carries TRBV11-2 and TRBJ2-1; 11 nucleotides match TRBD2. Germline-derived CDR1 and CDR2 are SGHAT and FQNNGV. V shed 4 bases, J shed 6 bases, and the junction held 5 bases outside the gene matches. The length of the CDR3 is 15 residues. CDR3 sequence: CASSSGLADCNEQFL. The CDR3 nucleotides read TGTGCCAGCAGCTCGGGACTAGCGGATTGCAATGAGCAGTTCCTC.

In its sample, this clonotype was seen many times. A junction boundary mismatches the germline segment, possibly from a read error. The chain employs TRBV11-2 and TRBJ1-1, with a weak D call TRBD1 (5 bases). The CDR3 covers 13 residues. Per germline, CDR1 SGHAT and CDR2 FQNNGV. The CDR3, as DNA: TGTGCCACCAGCAGGGCGGGCGACACTGAAGCTTTCTTT. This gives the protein CATSRAGDTEAFF. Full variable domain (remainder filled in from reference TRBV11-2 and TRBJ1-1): EAGVAQSPRYKIIEKRQSVAFWCNPISGHATLYWYQQILGQGPKLLIQFQNNGVVDDSQLPKDRFSAERLKGVDSTLKIQPAKLEDSAVYLCATSRAGDTEAFFGQGTRLTVV.

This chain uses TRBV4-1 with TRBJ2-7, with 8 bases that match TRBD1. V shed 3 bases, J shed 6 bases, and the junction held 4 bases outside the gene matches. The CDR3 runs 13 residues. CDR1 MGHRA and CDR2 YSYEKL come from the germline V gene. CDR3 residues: CASSHQTGGEQYF. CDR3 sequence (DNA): TGCGCCAGCAGCCACCAAACAGGGGGCGAGCAGTACTTC.

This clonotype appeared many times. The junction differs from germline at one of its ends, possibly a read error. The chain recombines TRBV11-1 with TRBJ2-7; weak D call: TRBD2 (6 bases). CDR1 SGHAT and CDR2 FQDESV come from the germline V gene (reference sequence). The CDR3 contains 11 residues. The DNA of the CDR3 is TGTGCCAGCAGCCCGTCCACGGGAGTGGTCTTC. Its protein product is CASSPSTGVVF.

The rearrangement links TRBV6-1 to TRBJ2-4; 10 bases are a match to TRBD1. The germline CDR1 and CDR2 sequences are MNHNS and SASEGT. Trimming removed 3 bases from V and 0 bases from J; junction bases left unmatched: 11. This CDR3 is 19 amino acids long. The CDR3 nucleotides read TGTGCCAGCAGTGAGACCGGGACAGGGGTTCTGCTAGCCAAAAACATTCAGTACTTC. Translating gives CASSETGTGVLLAKNIQYF.

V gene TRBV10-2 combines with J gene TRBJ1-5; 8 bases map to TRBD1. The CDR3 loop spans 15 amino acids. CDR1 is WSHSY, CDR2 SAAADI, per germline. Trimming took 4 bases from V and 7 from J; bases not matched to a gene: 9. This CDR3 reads CASSVIFGQGQPQHF. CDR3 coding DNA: TGCGCCAGCAGTGTGATCTTCGGACAGGGACAGCCCCAGCATTTT.

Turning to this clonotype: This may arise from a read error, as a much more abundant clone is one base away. This CDR3 is CVSSSSWTSGPDTQYF. The CDR3 DNA sequence: TGTGTCAGCAGCTCTTCGTGGACTAGCGGACCAGATACGCAGTATTTT. The chain couples TRBV6-9 to TRBJ2-3, with 10 bases identical to TRBD2. The CDR3 runs 16 residues. Germline V CDR1 and CDR2: MNHGY, SVAAGI.

In DNA form, the CDR3 reads TGCAGCGTCCCCGGGGGGCCCCCAGATACGCAGTATTTT. Its translation: CSVPGGPPDTQYF. The chain combines TRBV29-1 with TRBJ2-3; a weak D match, TRBD2 (7 bases). V was cut by 6 bases and J by 4 bases, with 14 bases left in between. CDR3 length: 13 residues. Germline assignment: CDR1 SQVTM and CDR2 ANQGSEA.

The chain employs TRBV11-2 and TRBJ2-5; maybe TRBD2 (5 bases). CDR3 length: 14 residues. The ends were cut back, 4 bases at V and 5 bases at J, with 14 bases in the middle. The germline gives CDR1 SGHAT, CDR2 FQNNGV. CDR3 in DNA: TGTGCCAGCAGCTCCCCGCCAACGGGGGAGACCCAGTACTTC. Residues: CASSSPPTGETQYF.